The next 9 T cell receptor beta chains were all read from a single sample in a study of OX40 agonist ivuxolimab in advanced cancers. Clones were sequenced by immunoSEQ multiplex PCR, and TCRdb holds only the in-frame ones, with some missing. The sample lists 25,000 or so clones; roughly 71% were seen once. The material was CD4+ or CD8+ T cells sorted from blood, obtained in a trial of the OX40 agonist ivuxolimab. The receptors come from an adult with an advanced solid tumor such as melanoma, head and neck, liver or kidney cancer.

The J gene is TRBJ1-6, the V gene TRBV21-1; the D call in the table, TRBD1, was not verified against the DNA. TRBV21-1 corresponds to a pseudogene. The CDR3 length is 16 residues. CDR3: CASKKRTGTGSGSLHF. CDR3 bases: TGTGCCAGCAAAAAAAGGACCGGGACAGGGAGCGGGTCCCTCCACTTT.

The chain uses TRBV10-3 and TRBJ1-1, with D possibly matching TRBD1 (6 bases). Germline CDR1 reads ENHRY; CDR2 reads SYGVKD. The CDR3 is 14 residues long. The ends were cut back, 4 bases at V and 0 bases at J, with 9 bases in the middle. CDR3 region: CAISGQGLNTEAFF. The CDR3 DNA reads as TGTGCCATCAGTGGTCAGGGGTTGAACACTGAAGCTTTCTTT.

The chain employs TRBV7-2 and TRBJ2-1; D remains ambiguous. Trimming stripped 1 base from V and 4 bases from J, with 11 bases between. Germline V gene lookup returns CDR1 SGHTA and CDR2 FQGNSA. The CDR3 runs to 15 residues. CDR3 sequence: CASSLGRYQYNEQFF. The CDR3 DNA follows: TGTGCCAGCAGCTTAGGGCGGTATCAATACAATGAGCAGTTCTTC.

The chain carries TRBV2 and TRBJ1-2; 8 nucleotides match TRBD1. Germline-derived CDR1 and CDR2 are SNHLY and FYNNEI. V shed 5 bases, J shed 1 base, and the junction held 6 bases outside the gene matches. CDR3 length equals 15 residues. In nucleotides, the CDR3 is TGTGCCAGCAGTATAGGACAGGGTAGTAACTATGGCTACACCTTC. Translation gives CASSIGQGSNYGYTF.

The V call is TRBV29-1, the J call TRBJ1-3; D uncertain. The ends were cut back, 0 bases at V and 8 bases at J, with 5 bases in the middle. The CDR3 runs 11 residues. Germline loops: CDR1 SQVTM, CDR2 ANQGSEA. The CDR3 sequence is CSVEDRDTIYF. DNA for the CDR3: TGCAGCGTTGAAGATCGAGACACCATATATTTT.

The genes are TRBV28 and TRBJ2-7, with D hard to call. CDR1 and CDR2 (germline): MDHEN, SYDVKM. V was pared by 7 bases and J by 2 bases, with 9 bases between. The CDR3 spans 12 residues. The CDR3 spells CASMSRTYEQYF. The CDR3, as DNA: TGTGCCAGCATGAGCAGAACCTACGAGCAGTACTTC.

The chain links TRBV7-2 to TRBJ1-1; no definite D call. CDR3 length equals 15 residues. V was cut by 4 bases and J by 1 base, with 13 bases left in between. CDR1 is SGHTA and CDR2 is FQGNSA in the germline V gene. The DNA of the CDR3 is TGTGCCAGCAGCTACTTAATCCCAGGGAACACTGAAGCTTTCTTT. Amino acid sequence: CASSYLIPGNTEAFF.

The V gene is TRBV2, the J gene TRBJ1-1; 8 bases match TRBD1. The CDR3 length is 14 residues. Germline assignment: CDR1 SNHLY and CDR2 FYNNEI. The J segment lost 4 bases and the V segment lost 6 bases, leaving 7 bases of the junction unmatched. The CDR3 region is CASRRQGRGTEAFF. Here the CDR3 DNA reads TGTGCCAGCAGGAGACAGGGGAGGGGCACTGAAGCTTTCTTT.

This clone was observed a handful of times. The rearrangement joins TRBV19 to TRBJ1-2; D perhaps matches TRBD1 (5 bases). Per the germline V gene, CDR1 is LNHDA and CDR2 is SQIVND (reference sequence). Trimming removed 1 base from V and 4 bases from J, with 16 bases in between. This CDR3 comprises 16 residues. This chain's CDR3 is CASSIGRQLEFYGYTF. The CDR3 region has the DNA TGTGCCAGTAGTATAGGGAGACAGCTCGAGTTCTATGGCTACACCTTC.